This is a list of T cell receptor beta chains from one sample in a study of T cells expressing NK-cell markers. TCRdb derives one entry per CDR3 protein from the 5' RACE reads, leaving out DNA. This repertoire includes 440,000 or so distinct CDR3 sequences. The sample taken for sequencing was blood T cells: a sorted CD56 or NKG2C T cell subset, CD4+ or CD8+ T cells, or bulk PBMC T cells (not recorded which). The receptors stem from a woman between 18 and 75 years old in good health. The CDR3 runs from the conserved cysteine through the conserved F or W.

J gene: TRBJ2-7; CDR3 length: 16; V gene: TRBV6-2/TRBV6-3; CDR3 protein: CASSSIPGTKTYEQYF
J gene: TRBJ2-1; CDR3 length: 16; V gene: TRBV5-1; CDR3 protein: CASSPRTTYSYNEQFF
J gene: TRBJ2-3; CDR3 length: 16; V gene: TRBV20-1; CDR3 protein: CSAYISLARFTDTQYF
J gene: TRBJ2-3; CDR3 length: 14; V gene: TRBV18; CDR3 protein: CASSASADTDTQYF
J gene: TRBJ1-6; CDR3 length: 15; V gene: TRBV4-3; CDR3 protein: CASSQGGSYNSPLHF
J gene: TRBJ1-3; CDR3 length: 16; V gene: TRBV20-1; CDR3 protein: CSASPTSEGVGNTIYF
J gene: TRBJ2-7; CDR3 length: 14; V gene: TRBV12-3/TRBV12-4; CDR3 protein: CASSFAQGPYEQYF
J gene: TRBJ1-1; CDR3 length: 13; V gene: TRBV7-2; CDR3 protein: CASSDDRATEAFF
J gene: TRBJ2-1; CDR3 length: 14; V gene: TRBV20-1; CDR3 protein: CSAPRQGLMHEQFF
J gene: TRBJ2-3; CDR3 length: 13; V gene: TRBV13; CDR3 protein: CASSSTAPDTQYF
J gene: TRBJ2-4; CDR3 length: 17; V gene: TRBV7-2; CDR3 protein: CASSSLAGGLGKNIQYF
J gene: TRBJ2-1; CDR3 length: 17; V gene: TRBV20-1; CDR3 protein: CSAHPPTSSGKGGEQFF
J gene: TRBJ2-1; CDR3 length: 16; V gene: TRBV24-1; CDR3 protein: CATSDLQSGGGNEQFF
J gene: TRBJ2-5; CDR3 length: 14; V gene: TRBV19; CDR3 protein: CASKTAGLQETQYF
J gene: TRBJ2-7; CDR3 length: 14; V gene: TRBV30; CDR3 protein: CAWSIGLAGKEQYF
J gene: TRBJ2-7; CDR3 length: 14; V gene: TRBV29-1; CDR3 protein: CSVREPTGAYEQYF
J gene: TRBJ2-1; CDR3 length: 15; V gene: TRBV5-4; CDR3 protein: CASSLTSGGAEEQFF
J gene: TRBJ2-5; CDR3 length: 15; V gene: TRBV5-1; CDR3 protein: CASSSYLGIQETQYF
J gene: TRBJ2-5; CDR3 length: 16; V gene: TRBV3-1; CDR3 protein: CASSQFRGGPQETQYF
J gene: TRBJ2-5; CDR3 length: 14; V gene: TRBV5-5; CDR3 protein: CASSDGPLQETQYF
J gene: TRBJ2-5; CDR3 length: 15; V gene: TRBV20-1; CDR3 protein: CSAEGVPGRQETQYF
J gene: TRBJ2-5; CDR3 length: 14; V gene: TRBV9; CDR3 protein: CASSPPPNGETQYF
J gene: TRBJ2-5; CDR3 length: 12; V gene: TRBV12-3/TRBV12-4; CDR3 protein: CASSLGTGIQYF
J gene: TRBJ2-3; CDR3 length: 13; V gene: TRBV29-1; CDR3 protein: CSVERGSTDTQYF
J gene: TRBJ1-2; CDR3 length: 15; V gene: TRBV6-5; CDR3 protein: CASSYSAGLGGGYTF
J gene: TRBJ2-1; CDR3 length: 11; V gene: TRBV19; CDR3 protein: CAVDSYNEQFF
J gene: TRBJ1-1; CDR3 length: 16; V gene: TRBV28; CDR3 protein: CASSLQGIWMNTEAFF
J gene: TRBJ2-1; CDR3 length: 14; V gene: TRBV7-9; CDR3 protein: CASSKGLPGNEQFF
J gene: TRBJ2-7; CDR3 length: 15; V gene: TRBV18; CDR3 protein: CASSPPTQGFYEQYF
J gene: TRBJ2-3; CDR3 length: 15; V gene: TRBV9; CDR3 protein: CASSVVFGSSDTQYF
J gene: TRBJ1-2; CDR3 length: 15; V gene: TRBV4-3; CDR3 protein: CASSRSSTDVYGYTF
J gene: TRBJ2-7; CDR3 length: 16; V gene: TRBV21-1; CDR3 protein: CASSLFRASGSVGQYF
J gene: TRBJ1-6; CDR3 length: 16; V gene: TRBV27; CDR3 protein: CASSPSRQTYNSPLHF
J gene: TRBJ1-1; CDR3 length: 18; V gene: TRBV4-3; CDR3 protein: CASSQGSRGQTMNTEAFF
J gene: TRBJ2-6; CDR3 length: 18; V gene: TRBV12-3/TRBV12-4; CDR3 protein: CASSFLSGRGSGANVLTF
J gene: TRBJ1-2; CDR3 length: 14; V gene: TRBV7-9; CDR3 protein: CASSPPLDSYGYTF
J gene: TRBJ2-4; CDR3 length: 13; V gene: TRBV29-1; CDR3 protein: CSVEDRGENIQYF
J gene: TRBJ2-5; CDR3 length: 14; V gene: TRBV11-3; CDR3 protein: CASSPPGFPETQYF
J gene: TRBJ2-1; CDR3 length: 13; V gene: TRBV4-3; CDR3 protein: CASSPSSFDEQFF
J gene: TRBJ2-6; CDR3 length: 15; V gene: TRBV4-1; CDR3 protein: CASSQLPSGANVLTF
J gene: TRBJ1-4; CDR3 length: 15; V gene: TRBV12-3/TRBV12-4; CDR3 protein: CASTEWDGTNEKLFF
J gene: TRBJ2-2; CDR3 length: 14; V gene: TRBV15; CDR3 protein: CATSRVKETGELFF
J gene: TRBJ2-3; CDR3 length: 13; V gene: TRBV4-3; CDR3 protein: CASSQDIMNTQNF
J gene: TRBJ1-1; CDR3 length: 14; V gene: TRBV2; CDR3 protein: CASSTPRAGTEAFF
J gene: TRBJ2-7; CDR3 length: 12; V gene: TRBV20-1; CDR3 protein: CSARLAGWEQYF
J gene: TRBJ2-2; CDR3 length: 16; V gene: TRBV5-1; CDR3 protein: CASSPLAGGNTGELFF